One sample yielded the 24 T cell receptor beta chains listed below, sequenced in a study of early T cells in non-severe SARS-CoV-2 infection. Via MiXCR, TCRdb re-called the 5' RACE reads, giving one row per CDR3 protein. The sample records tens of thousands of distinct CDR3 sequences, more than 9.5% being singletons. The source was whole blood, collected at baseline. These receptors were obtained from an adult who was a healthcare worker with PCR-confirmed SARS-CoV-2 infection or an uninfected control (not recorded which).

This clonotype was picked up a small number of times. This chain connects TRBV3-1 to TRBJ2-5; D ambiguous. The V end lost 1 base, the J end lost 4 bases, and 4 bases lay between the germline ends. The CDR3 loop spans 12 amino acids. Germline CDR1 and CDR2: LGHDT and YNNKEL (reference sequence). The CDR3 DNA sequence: TGTGCCAGCAGCCAAGTCCCAGAGACCCAGTACTTC. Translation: CASSQVPETQYF.

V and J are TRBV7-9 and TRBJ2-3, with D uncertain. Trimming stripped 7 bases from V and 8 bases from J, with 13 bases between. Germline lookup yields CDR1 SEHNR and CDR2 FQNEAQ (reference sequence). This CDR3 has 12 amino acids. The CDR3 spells CASNPGSSTQYF. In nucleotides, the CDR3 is TGTGCCAGCAACCCAGGAAGTTCTACGCAGTATTTT.

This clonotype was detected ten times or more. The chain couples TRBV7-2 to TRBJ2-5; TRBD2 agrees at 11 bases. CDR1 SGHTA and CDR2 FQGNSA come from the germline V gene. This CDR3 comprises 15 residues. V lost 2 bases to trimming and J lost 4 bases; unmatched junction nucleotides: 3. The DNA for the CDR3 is TGTGCCAGCAGCTTAACTAGCGGGAGACCAGAGACCCAGTACTTC. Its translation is CASSLTSGRPETQYF.

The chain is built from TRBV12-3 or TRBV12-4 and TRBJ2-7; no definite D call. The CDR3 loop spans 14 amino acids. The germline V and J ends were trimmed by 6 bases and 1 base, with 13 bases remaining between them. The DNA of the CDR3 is TGTGCCAGCAGCAGCGCTGGAGTGTCCTACGAGCAGTACTTC. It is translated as CASSSAGVSYEQYF.

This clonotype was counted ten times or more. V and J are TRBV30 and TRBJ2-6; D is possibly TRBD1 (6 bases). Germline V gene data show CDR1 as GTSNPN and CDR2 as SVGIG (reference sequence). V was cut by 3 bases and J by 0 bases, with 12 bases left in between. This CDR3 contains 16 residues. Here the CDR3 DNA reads TGTGCCTGGAGCGCGACAGGAGCCTCTGGGGCCAACGTCCTGACTTTC. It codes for CAWSATGASGANVLTF.

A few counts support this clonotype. CDR3 sequence: CASSIQGASSPLHF. The CDR3 nucleotides are TGTGCCAGCAGTATACAGGGGGCGAGTTCACCCCTCCACTTT. The J gene is TRBJ1-6, the V gene TRBV12-3 or TRBV12-4; 9 nucleotides agree with TRBD1. With 5 bases clipped from V and 9 bases from J, the junction kept 5 bases outside the gene matches. This CDR3 has 14 amino acids.

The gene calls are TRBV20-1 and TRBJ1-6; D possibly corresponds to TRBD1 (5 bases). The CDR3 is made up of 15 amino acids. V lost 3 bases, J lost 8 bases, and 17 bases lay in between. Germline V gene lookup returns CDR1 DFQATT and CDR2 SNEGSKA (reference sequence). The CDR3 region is CSARSSTGFDSPLHF. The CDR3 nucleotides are TGCAGTGCTAGGAGCTCAACAGGATTTGATTCACCCCTCCACTTT.

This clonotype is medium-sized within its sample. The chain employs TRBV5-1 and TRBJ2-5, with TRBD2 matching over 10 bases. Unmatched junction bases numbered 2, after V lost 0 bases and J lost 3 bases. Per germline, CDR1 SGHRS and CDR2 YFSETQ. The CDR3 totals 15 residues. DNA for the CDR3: TGCGCCAGCAGCTTGGATGGACTAGCGGAAGAGACCCAGTACTTC. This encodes CASSLDGLAEETQYF.

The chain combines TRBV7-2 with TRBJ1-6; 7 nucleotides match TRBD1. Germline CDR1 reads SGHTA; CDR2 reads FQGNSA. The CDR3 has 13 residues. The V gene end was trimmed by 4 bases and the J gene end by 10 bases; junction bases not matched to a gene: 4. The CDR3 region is CASSSTGESPLHF. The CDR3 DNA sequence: TGTGCCAGCAGCTCTACAGGGGAGTCACCCCTCCACTTT.

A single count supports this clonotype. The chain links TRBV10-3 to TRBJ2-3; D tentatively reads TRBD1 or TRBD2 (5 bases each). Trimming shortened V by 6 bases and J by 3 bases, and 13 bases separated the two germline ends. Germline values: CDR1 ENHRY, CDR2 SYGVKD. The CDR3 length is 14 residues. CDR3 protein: CAIRAGTRTDTQYF. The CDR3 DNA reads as TGTGCCATCAGAGCCGGGACGAGGACAGATACGCAGTATTTT.

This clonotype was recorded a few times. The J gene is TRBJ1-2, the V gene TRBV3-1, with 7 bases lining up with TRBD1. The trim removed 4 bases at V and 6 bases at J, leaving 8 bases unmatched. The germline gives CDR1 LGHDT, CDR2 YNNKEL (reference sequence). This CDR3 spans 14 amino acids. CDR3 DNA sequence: TGTGCCAGCAGCCGAGACACAGGGGATGATGGCTACACCTTC. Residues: CASSRDTGDDGYTF.

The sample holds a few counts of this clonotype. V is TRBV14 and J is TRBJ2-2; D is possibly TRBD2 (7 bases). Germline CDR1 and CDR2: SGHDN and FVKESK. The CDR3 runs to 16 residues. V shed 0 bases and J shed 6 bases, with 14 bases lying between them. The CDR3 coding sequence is TGTGCCAGCAGCCAAGATCGCCGGGGGGCGGCCGGGGAGCTGTTTTTT. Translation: CASSQDRRGAAGELFF. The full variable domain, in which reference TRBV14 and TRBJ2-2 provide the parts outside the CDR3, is EAGVTQFPSHSVIEKGQTVTLRCDPISGHDNLYWYRRVMGKEIKFLLHFVKESKQDESGMPNNRFLAERTGGTYSTLKVQPAELEDSGVYFCASSQDRRGAAGELFFGEGSRLTVL.

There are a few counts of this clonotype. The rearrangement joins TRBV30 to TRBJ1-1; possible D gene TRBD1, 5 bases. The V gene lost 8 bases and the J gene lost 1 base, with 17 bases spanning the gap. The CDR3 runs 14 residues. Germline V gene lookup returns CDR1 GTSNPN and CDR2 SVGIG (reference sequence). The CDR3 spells CASPRIQGNTEAFF. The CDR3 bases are TGTGCCAGCCCTCGAATTCAGGGGAACACTGAAGCTTTCTTT.

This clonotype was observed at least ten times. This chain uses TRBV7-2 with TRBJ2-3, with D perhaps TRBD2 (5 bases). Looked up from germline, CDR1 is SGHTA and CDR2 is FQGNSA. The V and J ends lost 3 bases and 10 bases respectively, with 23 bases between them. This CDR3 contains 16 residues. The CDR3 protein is CASSFSALRSPGAQYF. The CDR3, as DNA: TGTGCCAGCAGCTTTTCGGCCCTTCGGTCCCCCGGGGCGCAGTATTTT.

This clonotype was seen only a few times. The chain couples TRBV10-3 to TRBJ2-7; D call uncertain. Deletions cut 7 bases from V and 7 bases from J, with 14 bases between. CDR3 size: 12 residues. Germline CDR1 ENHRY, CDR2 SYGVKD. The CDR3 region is CAIKGQRTEQYF. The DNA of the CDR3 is TGTGCCATCAAGGGTCAAAGAACGGAGCAGTACTTC.

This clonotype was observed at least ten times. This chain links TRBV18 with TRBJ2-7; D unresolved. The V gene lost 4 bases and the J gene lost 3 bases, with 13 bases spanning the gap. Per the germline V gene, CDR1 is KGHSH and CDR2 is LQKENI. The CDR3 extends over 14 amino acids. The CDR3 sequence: CASSRSGDDYEQYF. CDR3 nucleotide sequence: TGTGCCAGCTCACGATCTGGGGATGACTACGAGCAGTACTTC.

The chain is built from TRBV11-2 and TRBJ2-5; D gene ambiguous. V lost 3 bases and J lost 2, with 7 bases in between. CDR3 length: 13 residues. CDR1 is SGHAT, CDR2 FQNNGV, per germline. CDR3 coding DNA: TGTGCCAGCAGCTTCGGGTCTCAAGAGACCCAGTACTTC. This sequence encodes CASSFGSQETQYF. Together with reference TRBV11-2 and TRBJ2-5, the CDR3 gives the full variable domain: EAGVAQSPRYKIIEKRQSVAFWCNPISGHATLYWYQQILGQGPKLLIQFQNNGVVDDSQLPKDRFSAERLKGVDSTLKIQPAKLEDSAVYLCASSFGSQETQYFGPGTRLLVL.

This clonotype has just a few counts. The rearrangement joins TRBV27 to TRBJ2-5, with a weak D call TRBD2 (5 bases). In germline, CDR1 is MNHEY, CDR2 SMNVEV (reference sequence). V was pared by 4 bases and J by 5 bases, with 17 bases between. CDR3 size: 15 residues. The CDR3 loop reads CASSWGERAQETQYF. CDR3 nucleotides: TGTGCCAGCAGTTGGGGTGAGAGGGCCCAGGAGACCCAGTACTTC.

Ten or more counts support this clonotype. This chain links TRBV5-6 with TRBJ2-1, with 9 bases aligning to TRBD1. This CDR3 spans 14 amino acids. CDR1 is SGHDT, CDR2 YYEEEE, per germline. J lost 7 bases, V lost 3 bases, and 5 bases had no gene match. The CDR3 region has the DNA TGTGCCAGCAGCTGGGGGACAGGGAGAAATGAGCAGTTCTTC. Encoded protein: CASSWGTGRNEQFF.

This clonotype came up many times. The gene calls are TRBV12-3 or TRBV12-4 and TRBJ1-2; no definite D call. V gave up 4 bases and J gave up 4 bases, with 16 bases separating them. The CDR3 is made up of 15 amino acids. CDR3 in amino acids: CASSSLTLLRYGYTF. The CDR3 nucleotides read TGTGCCAGCAGTTCCCTAACCTTGTTACGCTATGGCTACACCTTC.

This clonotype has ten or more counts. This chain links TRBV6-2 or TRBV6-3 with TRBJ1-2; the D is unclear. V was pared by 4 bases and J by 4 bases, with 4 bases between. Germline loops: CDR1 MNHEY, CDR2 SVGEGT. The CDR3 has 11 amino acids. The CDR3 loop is CASSWGYGYTF. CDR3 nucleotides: TGTGCCAGCAGTTGGGGCTATGGCTACACCTTC.

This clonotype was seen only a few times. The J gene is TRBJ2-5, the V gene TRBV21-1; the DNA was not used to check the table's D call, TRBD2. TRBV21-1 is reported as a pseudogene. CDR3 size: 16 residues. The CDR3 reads CASSGPSGRREETQYF. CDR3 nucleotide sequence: TGTGCCAGCAGCGGTCCTAGCGGGAGAAGAGAAGAGACCCAGTACTTC.

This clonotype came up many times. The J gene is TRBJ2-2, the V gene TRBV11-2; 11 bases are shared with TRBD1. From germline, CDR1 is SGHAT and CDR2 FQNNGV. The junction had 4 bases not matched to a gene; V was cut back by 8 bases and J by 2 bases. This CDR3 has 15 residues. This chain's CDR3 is CASGQGARNTGELFF. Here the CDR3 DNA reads TGTGCCAGCGGACAGGGGGCAAGAAACACCGGGGAGCTGTTTTTT.

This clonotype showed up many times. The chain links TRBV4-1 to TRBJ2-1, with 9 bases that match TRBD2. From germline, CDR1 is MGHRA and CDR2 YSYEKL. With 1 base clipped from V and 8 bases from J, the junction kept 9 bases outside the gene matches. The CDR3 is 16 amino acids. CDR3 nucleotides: TGCGCCAGCAGCCAAGTGTGGCCTAGCGGGATTTATGAGCAGTTCTTC. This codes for CASSQVWPSGIYEQFF.